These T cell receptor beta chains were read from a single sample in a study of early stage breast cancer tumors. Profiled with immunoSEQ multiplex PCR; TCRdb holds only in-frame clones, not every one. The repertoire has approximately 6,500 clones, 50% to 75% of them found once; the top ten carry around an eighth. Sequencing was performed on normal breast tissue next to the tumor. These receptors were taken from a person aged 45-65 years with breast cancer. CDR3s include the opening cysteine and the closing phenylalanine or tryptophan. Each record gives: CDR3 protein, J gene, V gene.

CDR3 protein: CASSPFTDTQYF
J gene: TRBJ2-3
V gene: TRBV18

CDR3 protein: CASSQQTVNTGELFF
J gene: TRBJ2-2
V gene: TRBV14

CDR3 protein: CAWGPRYNPNQPQHF
J gene: TRBJ1-5
V gene: TRBV30

CDR3 protein: CASSPGLGGSTDTQYF
J gene: TRBJ2-3
V gene: TRBV11-1

CDR3 protein: CASSLGLAGGEQFF
J gene: TRBJ2-1
V gene: TRBV11-1

CDR3 protein: CASSLGLRQGLGEQYF
J gene: TRBJ2-7
V gene: TRBV5-1

CDR3 protein: CASSLGQGAKRTGELFF
J gene: TRBJ2-2
V gene: TRBV11-2

CDR3 protein: CASSVGGLAGGPGVETQYF
J gene: TRBJ2-5
V gene: TRBV9

CDR3 protein: CSVLRDQGREETQYF
J gene: TRBJ2-5
V gene: TRBV29-1

CDR3 protein: CASNRDRGNEQFF
J gene: TRBJ2-1
V gene: TRBV10-1

CDR3 protein: CASSYVAAEAFF
J gene: TRBJ1-1
V gene: TRBV6-6

CDR3 protein: CASSPGGTGNTIYF
J gene: TRBJ1-3
V gene: TRBV7-2

CDR3 protein: CASSPTGQAYEQYF
J gene: TRBJ2-7
V gene: TRBV5-1

CDR3 protein: CASSSQTSGYNEQFF
J gene: TRBJ2-1
V gene: TRBV7-3

CDR3 protein: CASRLPTGVNEQFF
J gene: TRBJ2-1
V gene: TRBV6-1

CDR3 protein: CACVGRLAGGPGEQYF
J gene: TRBJ2-7
V gene: TRBV30

CDR3 protein: CASKDLGYSNQPQHF
J gene: TRBJ1-5
V gene: TRBV2